This T cell receptor beta chain was captured in a study of blood T cell repertoires in COVID-19. On the study more broadly: COVID-19 samples from acute and convalescent phases originated in the United States, Italy and Spain.

Measured with immunoSEQ multiplex PCR; TCRdb has only the in-frame clones, and not every one. This repertoire shows under 85,000 clones, around 80% found once; its top ten account for 15% to 18%. V was clipped by 5 bases and J by 6 bases, with 17 bases between them. Germline CDR1 is GTSNPN and CDR2 is SVGIG (reference sequence). This CDR3 has 13 amino acids. The source of this sequence is an older man with acute or convalescent COVID-19. The specimen was peripheral blood. This rearrangement joins TRBV30 to TRBJ2-7; perhaps D is TRBD1 or TRBD2 (5 bases each). CDR3 coding DNA: TGTGCCTGGGACAGACGGCCCCGGGGCGAGCAGTACTTC. Protein: CAWDRRPRGEQYF.